This record covers a single T cell receptor beta chain. This sample was included in a study of blood T cell repertoires in COVID-19. Looking at the study overall: Acute-phase and convalescent COVID-19 samples originated in the United States, Italy and Spain. T cells, B-cell-depleted T cells, or PBMCs supplied cDNA or gDNA.

J was trimmed by 3 bases and V by 6 bases; bases with no gene match: 4. The germline V gene has CDR1 MGHRA and CDR2 YSYEKL. CDR3 size: 14 residues. Under the authors' procedure: Reference gene primers were amplified, and this amplification served to estimate nucleated cell counts. Generated by immunoSEQ multiplex PCR, the TCRdb table keeps only in-frame clones and is missing some. The V and J calls and clone size were taken over from that table, and D and trimming were inferred from the DNA. The table has more than 200,000 clones, over 70% seen once; the top ten hold about 8%. The TCR originated in a woman of 80 years or more with acute or convalescent COVID-19. V and J are TRBV4-1 and TRBJ2-3, with TRBD2 matching over 9 bases. The sequencing input was peripheral blood. This CDR3 is CASRASGATDTQYF. The CDR3, as DNA: TGCGCCAGCAGGGCTAGCGGGGCGACAGATACGCAGTATTTT.